This T cell receptor beta chain was observed in a study of blood T cell repertoires in COVID-19. V gave up 6 bases and J gave up 4 bases; unmatched junction bases: 5. Germline V gene lookup returns CDR1 SQVTM and CDR2 ANQGSEA. The CDR3 runs to 13 residues. Produced via immunoSEQ multiplex PCR; TCRdb's table is partial and in-frame only. The table shows over 130,000 clones, with roughly four fifths occurring only once. Individuals aged about 18 to 100 years were recruited from roughly 22 US areas. The V and J genes are TRBV29-1 and TRBJ2-1; TRBD1 aligns across 8 bases. Sequenced input: PBMCs or T cells enriched from blood (not recorded which). The origin of this receptor is a woman aged 50 to 60 with acute COVID-19. The CDR3 loop reads CSVATGDYNEQFF. The CDR3 region has the DNA TGCAGCGTGGCGACAGGGGATTACAATGAGCAGTTCTTC.